The present T cell receptor (beta chain) was sequenced within a study of CD8 T cells in Susac syndrome. Study details: The Susac syndrome patients were therapy-naive, on corticosteroids, or on intravenous immunoglobulin alone at blood draw.

J was trimmed by 2 bases and V by 5 bases; bases with no gene match: 5. CDR3 length: 15 residues. Germline CDR1 reads LNHDA; CDR2 reads SQIVND (reference sequence). With random hexamers, roughly 0.45 to 1 ug RNA was reverse transcribed. The TCR beta CDR3 was amplified by immunoSEQ multiplex PCR across 54 Vbeta, 13 Jbeta. One entry per CDR3 protein results from TCRdb running MiXCR on the immunoSEQ multiplex PCR reads. The table has 200,000 to 300,000 distinct CDR3 sequences, almost 97% seen once. Study-wide results and caveats: Susac syndrome CD4+ T cell repertoires showed no clonal expansion.

About this clonotype: Antigen specificity is unknown.

While CD8+ and CD4+ T cells were isolated negatively, TEMRA cells were enriched by FACS. The TCR was taken from a human donor with Susac syndrome. The specimen was CD4+ T cells from PBMCs. The rearrangement links TRBV19 to TRBJ2-7, with 11 bases identical to TRBD2. This chain's CDR3 is CASSETSGTAYEQYF. CDR3 sequence (DNA): TGTGCCAGTAGTGAGACTAGCGGGACAGCCTACGAGCAGTACTTC.